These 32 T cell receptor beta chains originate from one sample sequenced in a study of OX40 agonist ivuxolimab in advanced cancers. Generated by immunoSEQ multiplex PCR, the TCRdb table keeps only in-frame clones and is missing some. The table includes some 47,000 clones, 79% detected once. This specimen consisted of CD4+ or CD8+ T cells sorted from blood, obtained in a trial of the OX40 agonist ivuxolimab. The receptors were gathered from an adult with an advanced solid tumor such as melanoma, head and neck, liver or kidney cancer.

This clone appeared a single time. DNA for the CDR3: TGCGCCAGCAGCTTGGCTTTGAGGGAACGCTATGGCTACACCTTC. It encodes CASSLALRERYGYTF. V gene TRBV5-1 combines with J gene TRBJ1-2, with D unclear. V gave up 0 bases and J gave up 4 bases, with 13 bases separating them. The length of the CDR3 is 15 residues. Germline CDR1 and CDR2: SGHRS and YFSETQ.

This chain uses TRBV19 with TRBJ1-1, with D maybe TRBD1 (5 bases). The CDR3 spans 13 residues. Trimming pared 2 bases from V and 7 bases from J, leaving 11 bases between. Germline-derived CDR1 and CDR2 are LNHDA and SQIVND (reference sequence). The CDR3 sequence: CASSIHGAGEAFF. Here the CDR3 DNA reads TGTGCCAGTAGTATACATGGGGCCGGTGAAGCTTTCTTT.

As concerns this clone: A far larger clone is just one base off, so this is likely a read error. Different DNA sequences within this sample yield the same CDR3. The CDR3 protein is CASSLGNSGANVLTF. DNA for the CDR3: TGCGCCAGCAGCCTGGGGAACTCTGGGGCCAACGTCCTGACTTTC. The chain uses TRBV5-1 and TRBJ2-6, with D unclear. Germline values: CDR1 SGHRS, CDR2 YFSETQ. V was shortened by 4 bases and J by 0 bases, with 8 bases between the two germline ends. The CDR3 sequence is 15 residues long.

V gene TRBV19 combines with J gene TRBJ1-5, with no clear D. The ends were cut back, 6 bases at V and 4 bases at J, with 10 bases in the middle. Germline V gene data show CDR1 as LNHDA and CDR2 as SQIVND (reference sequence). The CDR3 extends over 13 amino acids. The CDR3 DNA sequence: TGTGCCAGTAGAAAGCGAGAGAATCAGCCCCAGCATTTT. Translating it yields CASRKRENQPQHF. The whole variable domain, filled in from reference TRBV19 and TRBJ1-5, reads DGGITQSPKYLFRKEGQNVTLSCEQNLNHDAMYWYRQDPGQGLRLIYYSQIVNDFQKGDIAEGYSVSREKKESFPLTVTSAQKNPTAFYLCASRKRENQPQHFGDGTRLSIL.

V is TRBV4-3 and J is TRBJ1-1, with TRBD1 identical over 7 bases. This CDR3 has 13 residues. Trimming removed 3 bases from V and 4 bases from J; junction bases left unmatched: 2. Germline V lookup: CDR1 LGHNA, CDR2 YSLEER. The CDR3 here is CASSHRQGTEAFF. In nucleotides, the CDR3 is TGCGCCAGCAGCCATCGACAGGGCACTGAAGCTTTCTTT.

This chain's CDR3 is CASSNCPDTSCRRLAKNIQYF. DNA for the CDR3: TGTGCCAGCAGCAACTGTCCGGACACTAGCTGTAGAAGACTAGCCAAAAACATTCAGTACTTC. This chain links TRBV21-1 with TRBJ2-4; the table's D gene call, TRBD2, was not cross checked with the DNA. TRBV21-1 is tagged as a pseudogene. This CDR3 is built from 21 residues.

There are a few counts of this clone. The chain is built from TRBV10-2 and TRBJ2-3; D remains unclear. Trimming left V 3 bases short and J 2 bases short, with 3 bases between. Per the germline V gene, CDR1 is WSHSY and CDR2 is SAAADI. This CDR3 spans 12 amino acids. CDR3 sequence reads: CASSESTDTQYF. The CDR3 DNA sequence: TGCGCCAGCAGTGAATCCACAGATACGCAGTATTTT.

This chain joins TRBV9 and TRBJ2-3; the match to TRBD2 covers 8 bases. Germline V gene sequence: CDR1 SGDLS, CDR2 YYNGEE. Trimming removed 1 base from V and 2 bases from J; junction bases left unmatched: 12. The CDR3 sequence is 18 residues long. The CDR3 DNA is TGTGCCAGCAGCGTAAGCTCGGGAGGGCTAGCGGACACAGATACGCAGTATTTT. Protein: CASSVSSGGLADTDTQYF. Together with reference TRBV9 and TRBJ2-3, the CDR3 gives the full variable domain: DSGVTQTPKHLITATGQRVTLRCSPRSGDLSVYWYQQSLDQGLQFLIQYYNGEERAKGNILERFSAQQFPDLHSELNLSSLELGDSALYFCASSVSSGGLADTDTQYFGPGTRLTVL.

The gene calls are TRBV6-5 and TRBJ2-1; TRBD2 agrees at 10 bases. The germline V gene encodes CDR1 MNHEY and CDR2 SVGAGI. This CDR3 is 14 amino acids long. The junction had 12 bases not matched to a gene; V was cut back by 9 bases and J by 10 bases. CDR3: CASRGGLAIREQFF. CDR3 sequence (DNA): TGTGCCAGTCGAGGGGGACTAGCGATACGGGAGCAGTTCTTC.

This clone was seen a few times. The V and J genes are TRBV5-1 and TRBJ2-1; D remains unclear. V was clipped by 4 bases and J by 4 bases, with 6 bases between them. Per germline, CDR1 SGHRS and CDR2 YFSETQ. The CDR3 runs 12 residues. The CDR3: CASSKGYNEQFF. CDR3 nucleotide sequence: TGCGCCAGCAGCAAGGGTTACAATGAGCAGTTCTTC.

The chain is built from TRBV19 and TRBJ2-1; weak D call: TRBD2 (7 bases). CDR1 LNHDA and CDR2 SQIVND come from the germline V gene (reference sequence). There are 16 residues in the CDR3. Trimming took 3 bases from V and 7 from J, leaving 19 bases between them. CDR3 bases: TGTGCCAGTAGTATTTATCCGGGGGGCATGGCTAATGAGCAGTTCTTC. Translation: CASSIYPGGMANEQFF.

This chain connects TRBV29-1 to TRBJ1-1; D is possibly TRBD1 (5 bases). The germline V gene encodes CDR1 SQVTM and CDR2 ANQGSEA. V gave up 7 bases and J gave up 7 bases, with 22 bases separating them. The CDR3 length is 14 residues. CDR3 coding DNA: TGCAGCGCCACCACCGGGGGAGGAGGAGGTGAAGCTTTCTTT. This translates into CSATTGGGGGEAFF.

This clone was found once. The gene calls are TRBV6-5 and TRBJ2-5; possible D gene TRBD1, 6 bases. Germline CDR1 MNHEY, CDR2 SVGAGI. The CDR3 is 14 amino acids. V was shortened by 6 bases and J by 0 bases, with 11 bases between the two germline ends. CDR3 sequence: CASSRGPYQETQYF. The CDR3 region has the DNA TGTGCCAGCAGCAGGGGACCGTACCAAGAGACCCAGTACTTC.

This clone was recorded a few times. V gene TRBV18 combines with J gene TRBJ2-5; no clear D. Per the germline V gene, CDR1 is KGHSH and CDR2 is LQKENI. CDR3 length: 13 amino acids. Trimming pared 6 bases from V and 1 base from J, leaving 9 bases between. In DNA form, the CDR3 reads TGTGCCAGCTCTTTACAGCTCCAAGAGACCCAGTACTTC. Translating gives CASSLQLQETQYF.

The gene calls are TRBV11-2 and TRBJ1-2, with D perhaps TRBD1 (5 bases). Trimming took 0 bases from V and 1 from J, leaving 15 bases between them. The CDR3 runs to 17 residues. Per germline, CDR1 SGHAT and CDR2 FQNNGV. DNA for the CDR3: TGTGCCAGCAGCTTAGATTTGCAGGGTTCCCATAACTATGGCTACACCTTC. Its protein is CASSLDLQGSHNYGYTF.

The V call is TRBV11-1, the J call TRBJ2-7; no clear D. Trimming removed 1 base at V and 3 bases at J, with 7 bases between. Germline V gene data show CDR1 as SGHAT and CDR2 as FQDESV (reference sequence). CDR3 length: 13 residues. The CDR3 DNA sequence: TGTGCCAGCAGCTTAGGTAGCCTCTACGAGCAGTACTTC. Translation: CASSLGSLYEQYF.

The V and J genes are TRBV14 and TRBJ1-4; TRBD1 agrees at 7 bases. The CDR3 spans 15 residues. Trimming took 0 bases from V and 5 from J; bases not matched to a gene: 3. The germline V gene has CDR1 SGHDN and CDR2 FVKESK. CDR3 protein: CASSQEQGINEKLFF. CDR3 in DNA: TGTGCCAGCAGCCAAGAACAGGGGATCAATGAAAAACTGTTTTTT.

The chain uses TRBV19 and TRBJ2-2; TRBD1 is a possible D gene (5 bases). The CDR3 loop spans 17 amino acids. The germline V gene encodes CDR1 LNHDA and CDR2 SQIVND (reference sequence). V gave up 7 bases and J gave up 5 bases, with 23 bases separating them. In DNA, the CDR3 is TGTGCCAGTACGCGAGTGCAGGGATCAATCCTGACCGGGGAGCTGTTTTTT. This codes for CASTRVQGSILTGELFF.

This CDR3 is CAWVRVGGNTEAFF. The CDR3, as DNA: TGTGCCTGGGTCCGGGTAGGGGGGAACACTGAAGCTTTCTTT. The rearrangement links TRBV30 to TRBJ1-1; weak D call: TRBD1 (6 bases). Germline loops: CDR1 GTSNPN, CDR2 SVGIG (reference sequence). The germline V and J ends were trimmed by 5 bases and 1 base, with 14 bases remaining between them. The CDR3 totals 14 residues. The complete variable domain, with remaining parts taken from reference TRBV30 and TRBJ1-1, reads SQTIHQWPATLVQPVGSPLSLECTVEGTSNPNLYWYRQAAGRGLQLLFYSVGIGQISSEVPQNLSASRPQDRQFILSSKKLLLSDSGFYLCAWVRVGGNTEAFFGQGTRLTVV.

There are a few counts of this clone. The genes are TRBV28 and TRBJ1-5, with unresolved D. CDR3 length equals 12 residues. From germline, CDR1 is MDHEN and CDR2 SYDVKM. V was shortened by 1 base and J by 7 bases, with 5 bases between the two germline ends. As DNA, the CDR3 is TGTGCCAGCAGTTTATCGGGGCAGCCCCAGCATTTT. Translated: CASSLSGQPQHF.

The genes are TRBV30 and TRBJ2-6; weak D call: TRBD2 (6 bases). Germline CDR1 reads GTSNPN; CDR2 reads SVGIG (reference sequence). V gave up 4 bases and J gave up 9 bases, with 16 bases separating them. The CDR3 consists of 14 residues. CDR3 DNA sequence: TGTGCCTGGAAGGGGACGGAGGGCGTCAACGTCCTGACTTTC. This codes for CAWKGTEGVNVLTF.

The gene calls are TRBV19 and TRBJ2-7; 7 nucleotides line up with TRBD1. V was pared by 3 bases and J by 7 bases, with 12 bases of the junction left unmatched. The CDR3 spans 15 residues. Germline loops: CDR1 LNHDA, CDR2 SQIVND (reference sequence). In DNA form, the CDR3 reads TGTGCCAGTAGTATGACGACGGGCGACAGGGCAGAGCAGTACTTC. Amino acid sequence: CASSMTTGDRAEQYF.

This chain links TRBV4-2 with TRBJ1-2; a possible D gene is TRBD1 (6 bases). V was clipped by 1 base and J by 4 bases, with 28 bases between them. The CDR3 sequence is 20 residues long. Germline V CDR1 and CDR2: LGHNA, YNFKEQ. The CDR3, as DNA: TGTGCCAGCAGCCAAGGACCGGCCCGGGGGGGGGCAGGGTGGGGCTATGGCTACACCTTC. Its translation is CASSQGPARGGAGWGYGYTF.

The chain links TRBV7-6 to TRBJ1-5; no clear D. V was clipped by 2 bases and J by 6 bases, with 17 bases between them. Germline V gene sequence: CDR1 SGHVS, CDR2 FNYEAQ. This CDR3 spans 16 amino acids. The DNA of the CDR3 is TGTGCCAGCAGCTTATCTTCGGCAGGAATGGGTCAGCCCCAGCATTTT. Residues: CASSLSSAGMGQPQHF.

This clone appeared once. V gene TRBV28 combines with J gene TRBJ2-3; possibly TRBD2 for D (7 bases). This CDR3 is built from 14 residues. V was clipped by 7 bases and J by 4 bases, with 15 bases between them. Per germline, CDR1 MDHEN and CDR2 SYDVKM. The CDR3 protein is CASKRGGAADTQYF. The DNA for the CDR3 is TGTGCCAGCAAACGCGGGGGCGCGGCAGATACGCAGTATTTT.

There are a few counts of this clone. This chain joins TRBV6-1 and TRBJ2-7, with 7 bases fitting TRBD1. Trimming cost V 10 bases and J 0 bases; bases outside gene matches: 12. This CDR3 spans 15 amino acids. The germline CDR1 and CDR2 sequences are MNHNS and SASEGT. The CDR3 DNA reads TGTGCCATAAGTGACGGGACAGCCATCTCCTACGAGCAGTACTTC. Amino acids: CAISDGTAISYEQYF.

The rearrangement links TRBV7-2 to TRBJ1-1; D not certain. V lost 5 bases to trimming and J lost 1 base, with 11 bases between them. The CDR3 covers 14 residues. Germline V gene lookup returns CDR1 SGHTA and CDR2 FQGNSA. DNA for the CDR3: TGTGCCAGCAGCCTAACTCTAGGGAACACTGAAGCTTTCTTT. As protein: CASSLTLGNTEAFF.

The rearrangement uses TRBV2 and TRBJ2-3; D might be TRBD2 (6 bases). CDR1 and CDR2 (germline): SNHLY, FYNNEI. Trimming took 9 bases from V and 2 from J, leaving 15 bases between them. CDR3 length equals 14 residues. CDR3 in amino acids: CASKDRDFTDTQYF. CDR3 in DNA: TGTGCCAGTAAGGATAGGGACTTCACAGATACGCAGTATTTT.

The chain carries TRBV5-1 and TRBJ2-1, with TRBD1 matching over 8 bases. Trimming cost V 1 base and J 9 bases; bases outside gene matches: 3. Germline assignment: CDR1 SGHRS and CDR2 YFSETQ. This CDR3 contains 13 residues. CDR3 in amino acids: CASSLSGGFEQFF. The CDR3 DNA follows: TGCGCCAGCAGCTTGTCAGGGGGCTTTGAGCAGTTCTTC.

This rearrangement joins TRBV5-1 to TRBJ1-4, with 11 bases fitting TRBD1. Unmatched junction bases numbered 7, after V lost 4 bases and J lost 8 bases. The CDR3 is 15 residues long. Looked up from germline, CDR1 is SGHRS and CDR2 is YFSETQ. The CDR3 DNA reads TGCGCCAGCAGCCGATCGGGACAGGGGGACGAAAAACTGTTTTTT. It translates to CASSRSGQGDEKLFF.

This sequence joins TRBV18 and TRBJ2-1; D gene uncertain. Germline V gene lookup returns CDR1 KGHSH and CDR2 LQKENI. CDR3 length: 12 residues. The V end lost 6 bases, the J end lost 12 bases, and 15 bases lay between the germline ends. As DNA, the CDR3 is TGTGCCAGCTCCTCGCAAGCTCCTTCGCAGTTCTTC. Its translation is CASSSQAPSQFF.

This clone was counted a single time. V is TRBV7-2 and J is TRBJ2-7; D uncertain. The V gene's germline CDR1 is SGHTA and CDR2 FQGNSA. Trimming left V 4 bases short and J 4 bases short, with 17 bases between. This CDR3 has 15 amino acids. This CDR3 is CASSSPSGVGYEQYF. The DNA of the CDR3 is TGTGCCAGCAGCTCACCCAGTGGGGTAGGATACGAGCAGTACTTC.